This TCR beta chain was captured by sequencing in a study of CD8+ T cells in alopecia areata. As the sequencing template, cDNA was produced by extracting RNA and reverse transcribing it. TCRdb's copy holds only in-frame clones and misses some; the assay was immunoSEQ multiplex PCR. Here the sample spans approximately 210,000 clones, 64% being singletons. Germline V gene data show CDR1 as GTSNPN and CDR2 as SVGIG (reference sequence). V lost 1 base, J lost 5 bases, and 6 bases lay in between. The CDR3 spans 11 residues. Specified treatment: oral pan-JAK inhibitor, 5-10 mg twice daily. The chain recombines TRBV30 with TRBJ2-7; D unclear. Sequenced material: CD4+ T cells sorted from blood, taken at week 4, from a patient treated with tofacitinib. The receptor's source is a human donor with alopecia areata. CDR3 bases: TGTGCCTGGAGTGCTAGGGACGAGCAGTACTTC. It translates to CAWSARDEQYF.